This TCR beta chain derives from a study of blood T cell repertoires in COVID-19. In the original analysis: Amplifying reference gene primers gave estimates of nucleated cell counts. The protocol was immunoSEQ multiplex PCR, while the TCRdb copy is restricted to in-frame clones and leaves out a portion. The V and J calls and clone size come from that table; D and trimming were worked out from the DNA. The table shows about 250,000 clones, with over 80% occurring only once. Germline CDR1 is KGHSH and CDR2 is LQKENI. The CDR3 runs to 16 residues. V was pared by 1 base and J by 3 bases, with 13 bases between.

The source of this sequence is a man between 35 and 55 years old with acute or convalescent COVID-19. The rearrangement joins TRBV18 to TRBJ1-5, with a weak D call TRBD1 (6 bases). What was sequenced was peripheral blood. The CDR3 reads CASSPRGGGTNQPQHF. For the CDR3, the DNA is TGTGCCAGCTCACCACGAGGTGGGGGCACCAATCAGCCCCAGCATTTT.